The 21 T cell receptor beta chains listed next were all sequenced from one sample in a study of early T cells in non-severe SARS-CoV-2 infection. Using its own MiXCR run on the 5' RACE reads, TCRdb lists one record per CDR3 protein. The sample comprises about 64,000 distinct CDR3 sequences, 20% to 25% of which are singletons, and about 15% rests with the top ten. The sequenced sample was whole blood, obtained at baseline. These receptors all stem from an adult who was a healthcare worker with PCR-confirmed SARS-CoV-2 infection or an uninfected control (not recorded which).

The J gene is TRBJ1-5, the V gene TRBV29-1, with D possibly matching TRBD1 (5 bases). The V end was cut by 3 bases, the J end by 7 bases, with 16 bases between. Germline V gene data show CDR1 as SQVTM and CDR2 as ANQGSEA. This CDR3 spans 14 amino acids. CDR3 residues: CSVEVGGLGQPQHF. The CDR3 DNA reads TGCAGCGTTGAGGTCGGGGGTTTAGGCCAGCCCCAGCATTTT.

In its sample, this clonotype was seen a few times. A read error may produce the germline difference seen at one junction end. The chain carries TRBV10-2 and TRBJ2-4, with D tentatively TRBD2 (5 bases). This CDR3 is 16 amino acids long. From germline, CDR1 is WSHSY and CDR2 SAAADI. The CDR3 loop reads CANSDSRWEAKNIQYF. The CDR3 DNA sequence: TGCGCCAACAGTGATAGTAGATGGGAGGCCAAAAACATTCAGTACTTC.

The rearrangement joins TRBV7-9 to TRBJ2-1; perhaps TRBD2 as D (5 bases). This CDR3 contains 11 residues. V was cut by 3 bases and J by 13 bases, with 10 bases left in between. Germline assignment: CDR1 SEHNR and CDR2 FQNEAQ (reference sequence). The CDR3 protein is CASSFELVQFF. For the CDR3, the DNA is TGTGCCAGCAGCTTCGAACTAGTACAGTTCTTC.

This clonotype showed up many times. The chain is built from TRBV12-3 or TRBV12-4 and TRBJ1-1; D unclear. Trimming pared 6 bases from V and 12 bases from J, leaving 20 bases between. This CDR3 has 13 residues. The CDR3 DNA is TGTGCCAGCAGCGTTCGGGAGGCCGAAGCCCCTTTCTTT. It encodes CASSVREAEAPFF.

The J gene is TRBJ2-1, the V gene TRBV7-3, with a tentative D call TRBD2 (5 bases). V gave up 5 bases and J gave up 8 bases, with 10 bases separating them. This CDR3 is built from 12 residues. CDR1 is SGHTA, CDR2 FQGTGA, per germline. The CDR3 loop reads CASSAGGDEQFF. DNA of the CDR3: TGTGCCAGCAGCGCGGGTGGGGATGAGCAGTTCTTC.

This chain uses TRBV7-2 with TRBJ1-1; D perhaps matches TRBD1 (6 bases). The CDR3 has 11 residues. Germline values: CDR1 SGHTA, CDR2 FQGNSA. Trimming removed 1 base at V and 11 bases at J, with 8 bases between. The CDR3 nucleotides read TGTGCCAGCAGCTTAGGGCAGGGGGCTTTCTTT. Protein sequence: CASSLGQGAFF. The full variable domain, its missing parts supplied by reference TRBV7-2 and TRBJ1-1, is GAGVSQSPSNKVTEKGKDVELRCDPISGHTALYWYRQSLGQGLEFLIYFQGNSAPDKSGLPSDRFSAERTGGSVSTLTIQRTQQEDSAVYLCASSLGQGAFFGQGTRLTVV.

V and J are TRBV11-2 and TRBJ1-2; D not certain. The CDR3 is 16 amino acids. Germline V gene data show CDR1 as SGHAT and CDR2 as FQNNGV. The V and J ends lost 4 bases and 5 bases respectively, with 20 bases between them. The CDR3 DNA is TGTGCCAGCAGCTCACCCCGAACACTTAGGGTGTATGGCTACACCTTC. Translating it yields CASSSPRTLRVYGYTF.

The genes are TRBV6-1 and TRBJ1-3; the D is unclear. CDR1 MNHNS and CDR2 SASEGT come from the germline V gene. V was clipped by 6 bases and J by 0 bases, with 6 bases between them. CDR3 size: 13 residues. The CDR3 DNA sequence: TGTGCCAGCAGAGCTCGCTCTGGAAACACCATATATTTT. Translation: CASRARSGNTIYF.

The rearrangement links TRBV25-1 to TRBJ2-3; TRBD2 is a possible D gene (6 bases). Germline V CDR1 and CDR2: MGHDK, SYGVNS. This CDR3 spans 13 amino acids. V was trimmed by 5 bases and J by 3 bases, leaving 9 bases between them. Written as DNA, the CDR3 is TGTGCCAGCAGTCTAGCGATGACAGATACGCAGTATTTT. Its protein product is CASSLAMTDTQYF.

J is TRBJ1-1 and V is TRBV3-1; no clear D gene. This CDR3 contains 15 residues. V lost 4 bases, J lost 3 bases, and 15 bases lay in between. Per the germline V gene, CDR1 is LGHDT and CDR2 is YNNKEL (reference sequence). CDR3 protein: CASSPGGPSDTEAFF. CDR3 DNA sequence: TGTGCCAGCAGCCCAGGCGGCCCCTCGGACACTGAAGCTTTCTTT.

The chain carries TRBV1 and TRBJ1-5; no DNA check was done on the table's D call, TRBD1. TRBV1 is reported as a pseudogene. The CDR3 runs to 15 residues. DNA of the CDR3: TGCACCAGCAGCCAGCCGGGACCGGTAAATCAGCCCCAGCATTTT. It is translated as CTSSQPGPVNQPQHF.

This clonotype was seen only a few times. V is TRBV20-1 and J is TRBJ1-1; possibly TRBD1 for D (6 bases). CDR3 length equals 15 residues. The germline V and J ends were trimmed by 0 bases and 7 bases, with 18 bases remaining between them. The V gene's germline CDR1 is DFQATT and CDR2 SNEGSKA (reference sequence). CDR3 bases: TGCAGTGCTAGAGACCCGAGGCAGGGGAATAATGAAGCTTTCTTT. It yields the protein CSARDPRQGNNEAFF.

This clonotype has ten or more counts. The chain is built from TRBV9 and TRBJ2-2; TRBD1 aligns across 12 bases. V lost 6 bases to trimming and J lost 6 bases; unmatched junction nucleotides: 6. The CDR3 consists of 15 residues. Germline CDR1 and CDR2: SGDLS and YYNGEE. The CDR3 loop is CASTEGQGASGELFF. The CDR3 bases are TGTGCCAGCACCGAGGGACAGGGGGCTTCCGGGGAGCTGTTTTTT.

This clonotype occurred many times. The rearrangement joins TRBV10-2 to TRBJ1-2; D unresolved. Germline CDR1 and CDR2: WSHSY and SAAADI. V lost 4 bases and J 9 bases, leaving 12 bases between the germline ends. This CDR3 is 12 amino acids long. The DNA of the CDR3 is TGCGCCAGCAGTGCTGGGCTACCAAGCTACACCTTC. Translating it yields CASSAGLPSYTF.

This chain links TRBV10-3 with TRBJ1-1; 9 nucleotides agree with TRBD1. V was pared by 10 bases and J by 7 bases, with 10 bases of the junction left unmatched. This CDR3 contains 13 residues. CDR1 and CDR2 from the germline V gene are ENHRY and SYGVKD. The CDR3 bases are TGTGCCACCTGGACAGGGGCGGACAATGAAGCTTTCTTT. This gives the protein CATWTGADNEAFF.

The chain uses TRBV5-1 and TRBJ2-7, with 7 positions matching TRBD1. This CDR3 has 14 residues. Germline CDR1 is SGHRS and CDR2 is YFSETQ. With V trimmed by 0 bases and J by 4 bases, 4 bases remained unmatched. In DNA form, the CDR3 reads TGCGCCAGCAGCTTGGGGACAGGCCTATACGAGCAGTACTTC. Translation: CASSLGTGLYEQYF. The variable domain in full, with the rest retrieved from reference TRBV5-1 and TRBJ2-7, is KAGVTQTPRYLIKTRGQQVTLSCSPISGHRSVSWYQQTPGQGLQFLFEYFSETQRNKGNFPGRFSGRQFSNSRSEMNVSTLELGDSALYLCASSLGTGLYEQYFGPGTRLTVT.

V usage is TRBV12-3 or TRBV12-4 and J usage is TRBJ1-6; weak D call: TRBD1 (5 bases). The length of the CDR3 is 16 residues. Trimming cost V 5 bases and J 0 bases, with 11 bases left between them. CDR3 sequence reads: CASSLQGSSYNSPLHF. CDR3 bases: TGTGCCAGCAGTCTTCAGGGTAGCTCCTATAATTCACCCCTCCACTTT.

This clonotype was detected a few times. This chain connects TRBV3-1 to TRBJ2-3, with TRBD1 as a possible D gene (5 bases). The CDR3 is made up of 15 amino acids. V was cut by 8 bases and J by 4 bases, with 19 bases left in between. In germline, CDR1 is LGHDT, CDR2 YNNKEL (reference sequence). Written as DNA, the CDR3 is TGTGCCAGCTCGAAACTCGGCAGGGTTCCAGATACGCAGTATTTT. It encodes CASSKLGRVPDTQYF.

V gene TRBV5-6 combines with J gene TRBJ1-2; D call uncertain. The V gene's germline CDR1 is SGHDT and CDR2 YYEEEE. CDR3 size: 12 residues. The V end lost 0 bases, the J end lost 5 bases, and 5 bases lay between the germline ends. The CDR3 sequence: CASSLALYGYTF. The CDR3 DNA reads as TGTGCCAGCAGCTTGGCGTTATATGGCTACACCTTC.

The chain links TRBV7-9 to TRBJ2-2, with D unresolved. CDR1 is SEHNR, CDR2 FQNEAQ, per germline (reference sequence). CDR3 length: 15 amino acids. The V gene lost 5 bases and the J gene lost 7 bases, with 17 bases spanning the gap. The CDR3 reads CASSPFQTEFGELFF. Here the CDR3 DNA reads TGTGCCAGCAGCCCCTTTCAAACAGAGTTCGGGGAGCTGTTTTTT.

Here the CDR3 DNA reads TGTGCCAGCGACTGGGGGCGGGGTGGTGAGCAGTTCTTC. As protein: CASDWGRGGEQFF. The chain joins TRBV6-2 or TRBV6-3 to TRBJ2-1, with D perhaps matching TRBD1 or TRBD2 (6 bases each). Germline assignment: CDR1 MNHEY and CDR2 SVGEGT. V lost 8 bases, J lost 9 bases, and 17 bases lay in between. This CDR3 region has 13 residues.